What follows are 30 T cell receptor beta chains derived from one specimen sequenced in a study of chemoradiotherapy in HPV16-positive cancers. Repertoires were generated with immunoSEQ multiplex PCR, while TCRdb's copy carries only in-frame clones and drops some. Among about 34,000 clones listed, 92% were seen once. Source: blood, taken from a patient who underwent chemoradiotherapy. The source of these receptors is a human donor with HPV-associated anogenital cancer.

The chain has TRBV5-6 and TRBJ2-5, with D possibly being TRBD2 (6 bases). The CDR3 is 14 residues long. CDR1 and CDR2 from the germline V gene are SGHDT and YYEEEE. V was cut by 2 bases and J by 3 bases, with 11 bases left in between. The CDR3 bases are TGTGCCAGCAGCTTCCGGGGAGGAGAAGAGACCCAGTACTTC. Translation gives CASSFRGGEETQYF.

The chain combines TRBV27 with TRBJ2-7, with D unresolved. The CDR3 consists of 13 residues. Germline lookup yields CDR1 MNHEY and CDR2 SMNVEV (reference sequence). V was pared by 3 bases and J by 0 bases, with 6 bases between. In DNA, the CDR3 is TGTGCCAGCAGTTTTGCAGGCTCCTACGAGCAGTACTTC. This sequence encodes CASSFAGSYEQYF.

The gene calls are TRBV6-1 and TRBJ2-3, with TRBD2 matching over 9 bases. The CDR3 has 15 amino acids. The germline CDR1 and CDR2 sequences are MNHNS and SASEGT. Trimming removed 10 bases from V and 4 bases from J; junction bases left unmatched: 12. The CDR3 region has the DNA TGTGCCACCTTAGAGACTAGCGGTTACCCAGATACGCAGTATTTT. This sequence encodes CATLETSGYPDTQYF.

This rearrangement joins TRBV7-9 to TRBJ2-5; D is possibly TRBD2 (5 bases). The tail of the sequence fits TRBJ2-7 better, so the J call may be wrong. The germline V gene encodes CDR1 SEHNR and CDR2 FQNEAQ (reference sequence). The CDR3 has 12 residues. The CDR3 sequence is CASSRDYYEQYF. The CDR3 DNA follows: TGTGCCAGCAGCCGAGACTACTACGAGCAGTACTTC.

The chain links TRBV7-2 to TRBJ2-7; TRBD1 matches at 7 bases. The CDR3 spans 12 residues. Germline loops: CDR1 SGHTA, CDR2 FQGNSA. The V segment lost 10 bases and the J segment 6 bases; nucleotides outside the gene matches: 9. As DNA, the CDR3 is TGTGCCATCAACAGGGGACGAGGCGAGCAGTACTTC. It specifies CAINRGRGEQYF.

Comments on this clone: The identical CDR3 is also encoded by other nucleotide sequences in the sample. The CDR3 loop reads CASSLDGGGSTDTQYF. In DNA, the CDR3 is TGCGCCAGCAGCTTGGATGGCGGGGGGTCCACAGATACGCAGTATTTT. The J gene is TRBJ2-3, the V gene TRBV5-1; 8 nucleotides line up with TRBD2. This CDR3 has 16 residues. Germline V CDR1 and CDR2: SGHRS, YFSETQ. J gave up 2 bases and V 0 bases, and 5 bases lay outside the gene matches.

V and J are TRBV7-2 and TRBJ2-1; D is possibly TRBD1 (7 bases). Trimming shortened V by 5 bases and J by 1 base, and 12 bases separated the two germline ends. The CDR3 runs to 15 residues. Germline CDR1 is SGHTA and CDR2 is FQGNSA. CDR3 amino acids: CASSLAGQSYNEQFF. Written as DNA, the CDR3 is TGTGCCAGCAGCCTCGCGGGACAGTCCTACAATGAGCAGTTCTTC. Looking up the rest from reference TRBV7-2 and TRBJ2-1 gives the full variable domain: GAGVSQSPSNKVTEKGKDVELRCDPISGHTALYWYRQSLGQGLEFLIYFQGNSAPDKSGLPSDRFSAERTGGSVSTLTIQRTQQEDSAVYLCASSLAGQSYNEQFFGPGTRLTVL.

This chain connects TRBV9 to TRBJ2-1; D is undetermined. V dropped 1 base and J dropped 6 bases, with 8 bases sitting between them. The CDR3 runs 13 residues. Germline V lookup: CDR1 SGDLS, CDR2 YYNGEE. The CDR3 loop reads CASSVTAANEQFF. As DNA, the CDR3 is TGTGCCAGCAGCGTAACGGCGGCCAATGAGCAGTTCTTC.

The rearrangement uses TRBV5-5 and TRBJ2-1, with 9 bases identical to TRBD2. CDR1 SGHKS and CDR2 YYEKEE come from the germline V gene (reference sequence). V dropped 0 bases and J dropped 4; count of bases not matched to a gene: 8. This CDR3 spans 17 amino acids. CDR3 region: CASSLVLAGGIYNEQFF. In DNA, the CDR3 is TGTGCCAGCAGCTTGGTATTGGCGGGGGGGATATACAATGAGCAGTTCTTC.

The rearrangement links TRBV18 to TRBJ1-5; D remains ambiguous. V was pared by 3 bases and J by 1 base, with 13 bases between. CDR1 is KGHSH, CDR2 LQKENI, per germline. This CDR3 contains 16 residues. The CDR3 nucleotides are TGTGCCAGCTCACCCGGCCTAACATCCAGCAATCAGCCCCAGCATTTT. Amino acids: CASSPGLTSSNQPQHF.

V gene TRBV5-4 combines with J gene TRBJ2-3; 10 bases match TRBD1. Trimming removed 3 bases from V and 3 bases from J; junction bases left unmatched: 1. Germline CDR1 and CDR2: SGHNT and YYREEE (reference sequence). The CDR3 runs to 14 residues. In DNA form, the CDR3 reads TGTGCCAGCAGCTGGGACAGGGGAACAGATACGCAGTATTTT. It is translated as CASSWDRGTDTQYF.

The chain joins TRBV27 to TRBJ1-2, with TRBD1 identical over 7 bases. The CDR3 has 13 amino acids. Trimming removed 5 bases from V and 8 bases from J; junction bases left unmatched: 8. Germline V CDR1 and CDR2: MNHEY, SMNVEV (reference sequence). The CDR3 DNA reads TGTGCCAGCAGTCCCCGCGACAGGGAAGGCTACACCTTC. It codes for CASSPRDREGYTF.

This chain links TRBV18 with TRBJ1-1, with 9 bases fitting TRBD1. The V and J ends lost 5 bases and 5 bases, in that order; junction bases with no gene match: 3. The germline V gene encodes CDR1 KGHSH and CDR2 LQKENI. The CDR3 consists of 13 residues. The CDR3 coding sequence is TGTGCCAGCTCAACCGGACAGGGGACTGAAGCTTTCTTT. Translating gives CASSTGQGTEAFF.

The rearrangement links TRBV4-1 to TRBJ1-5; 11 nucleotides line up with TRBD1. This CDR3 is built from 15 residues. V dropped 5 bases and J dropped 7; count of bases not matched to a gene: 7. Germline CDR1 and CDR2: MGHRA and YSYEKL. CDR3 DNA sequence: TGCGCCAGCAGCGAGGACAGGGGGCGGCGGCAGCCCCAGCATTTT. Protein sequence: CASSEDRGRRQPQHF.

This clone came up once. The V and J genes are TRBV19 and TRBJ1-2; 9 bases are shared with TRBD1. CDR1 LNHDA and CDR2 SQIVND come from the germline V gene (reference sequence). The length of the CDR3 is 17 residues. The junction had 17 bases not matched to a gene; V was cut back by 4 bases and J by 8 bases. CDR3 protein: CASSNRQGGSSLIGYTF. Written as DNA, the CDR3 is TGTGCCAGTAGTAACCGACAGGGGGGTTCATCTTTGATCGGCTACACCTTC.

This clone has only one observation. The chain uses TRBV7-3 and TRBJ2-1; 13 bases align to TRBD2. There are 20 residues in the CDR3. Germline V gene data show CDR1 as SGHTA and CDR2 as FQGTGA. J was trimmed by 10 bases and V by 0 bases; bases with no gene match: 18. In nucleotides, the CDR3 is TGTGCCAGCAGCTTAACTTCGGGGGGTTACGGGACTAGCGGGGACAGGGAGCAGTTCTTC. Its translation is CASSLTSGGYGTSGDREQFF.

CDR3 DNA sequence: TGTGCCAGCAGCTTCATCCCCGAGGACAGCTTCAACACTGAAGCTTTCTTT. It encodes CASSFIPEDSFNTEAFF. The chain has TRBV5-6 and TRBJ1-1, with a tentative D call TRBD1 (6 bases). This CDR3 spans 17 amino acids. Germline CDR1 SGHDT, CDR2 YYEEEE. V gave up 2 bases and J gave up 2 bases, with 19 bases separating them. Full variable domain (outside the CDR3, taken from reference TRBV5-6 and TRBJ1-1): DAGVTQSPTHLIKTRGQQVTLRCSPKSGHDTVSWYQQALGQGPQFIFQYYEEEERQRGNFPDRFSGHQFPNYSSELNVNALLLGDSALYLCASSFIPEDSFNTEAFFGQGTRLTVV.

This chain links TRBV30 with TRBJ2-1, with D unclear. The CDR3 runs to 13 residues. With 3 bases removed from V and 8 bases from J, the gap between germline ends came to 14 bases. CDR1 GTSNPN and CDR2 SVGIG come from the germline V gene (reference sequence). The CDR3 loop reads CAWRETWLDEQFF. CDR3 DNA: TGTGCCTGGAGGGAGACCTGGCTGGATGAGCAGTTCTTC.

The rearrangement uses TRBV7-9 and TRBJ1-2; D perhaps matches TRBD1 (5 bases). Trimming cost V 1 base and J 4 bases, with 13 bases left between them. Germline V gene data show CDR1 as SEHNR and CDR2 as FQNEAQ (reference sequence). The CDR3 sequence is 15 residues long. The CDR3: CASSLGGGGLYGYTF. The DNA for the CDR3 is TGTGCCAGCAGCTTAGGGGGTGGGGGACTCTATGGCTACACCTTC.

For the CDR3, the DNA is TGTGCCAGTAGTATAGGACAGGGGGCCTACGAGCAGTACTTC. Translating it yields CASSIGQGAYEQYF. V is TRBV19 and J is TRBJ2-7, with 9 nucleotides matching TRBD1. Germline CDR1 and CDR2: LNHDA and SQIVND (reference sequence). CDR3 length equals 14 residues. V shed 1 base and J 2 bases; nucleotides not matched to a gene: 0.

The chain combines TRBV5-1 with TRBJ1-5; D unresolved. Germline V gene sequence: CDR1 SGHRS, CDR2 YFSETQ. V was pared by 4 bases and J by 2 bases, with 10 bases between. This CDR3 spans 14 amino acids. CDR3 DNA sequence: TGCGCCAGCAGCCTCGAAGGTGGCAATCAGCCCCAGCATTTT. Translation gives CASSLEGGNQPQHF.

The CDR3 DNA sequence: TGTGCCAGCAGTCTCTGGACCGTGACTGAGCAGTTCTTC. Its protein product is CASSLWTVTEQFF. The gene calls are TRBV2 and TRBJ2-1; no definite D call. The germline V gene has CDR1 SNHLY and CDR2 FYNNEI. V lost 5 bases and J lost 9, with 14 bases in between. CDR3 length: 13 amino acids. The full variable domain, in which reference TRBV2 and TRBJ2-1 provide the parts outside the CDR3, is EPEVTQTPSHQVTQMGQEVILRCVPISNHLYFYWYRQILGQKVEFLVSFYNNEISEKSEIFDDQFSVERPDGSNFTLKIRSTKLEDSAMYFCASSLWTVTEQFFGPGTRLTVL.

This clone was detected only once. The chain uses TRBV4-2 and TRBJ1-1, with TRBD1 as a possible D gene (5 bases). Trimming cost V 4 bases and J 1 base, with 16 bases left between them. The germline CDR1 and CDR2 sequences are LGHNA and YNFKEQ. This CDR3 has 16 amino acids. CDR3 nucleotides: TGTGCCAGCAGCCGCAAGATAGGGGCATCGAACACTGAAGCTTTCTTT. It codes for CASSRKIGASNTEAFF.

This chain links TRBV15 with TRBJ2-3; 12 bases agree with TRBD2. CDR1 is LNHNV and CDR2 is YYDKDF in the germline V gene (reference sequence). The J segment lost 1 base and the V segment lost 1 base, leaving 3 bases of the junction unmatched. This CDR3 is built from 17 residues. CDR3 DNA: TGTGCCACCAGCAGAGGGCCTAGCGGGGGGGGCACAGATACGCAGTATTTT. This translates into CATSRGPSGGGTDTQYF.

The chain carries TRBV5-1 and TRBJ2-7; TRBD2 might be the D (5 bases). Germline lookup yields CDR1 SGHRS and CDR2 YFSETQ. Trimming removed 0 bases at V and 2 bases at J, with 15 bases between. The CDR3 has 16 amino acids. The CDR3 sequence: CASSLGPSDGTYEQYF. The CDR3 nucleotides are TGCGCCAGCAGCTTGGGCCCCTCGGACGGGACCTACGAGCAGTACTTC.

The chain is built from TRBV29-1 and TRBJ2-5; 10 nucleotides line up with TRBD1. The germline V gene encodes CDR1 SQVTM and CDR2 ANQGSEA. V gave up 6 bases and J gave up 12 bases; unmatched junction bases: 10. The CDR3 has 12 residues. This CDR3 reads CSVRQGASWEYF. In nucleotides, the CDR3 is TGCAGCGTAAGACAGGGGGCGTCCTGGGAGTACTTC.

The CDR3: CASSLGGAGGETQYF. The CDR3 DNA reads TGTGCCAGCAGCTTAGGGGGGGCTGGGGGCGAGACCCAGTACTTC. The rearrangement uses TRBV7-2 and TRBJ2-5, with D perhaps matching TRBD1 or TRBD2 (6 bases each). V lost 1 base and J lost 5, with 14 bases in between. Germline V gives CDR1 SGHTA, CDR2 FQGNSA. The CDR3 length is 15 residues.

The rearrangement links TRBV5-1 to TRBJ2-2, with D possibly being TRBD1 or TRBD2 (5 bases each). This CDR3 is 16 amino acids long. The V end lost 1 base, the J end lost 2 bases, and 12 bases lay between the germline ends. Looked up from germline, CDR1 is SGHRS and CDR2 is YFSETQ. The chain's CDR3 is CASSLTGRTNTGELFF. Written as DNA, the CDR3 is TGCGCCAGCAGCTTGACGGGACGGACTAACACCGGGGAGCTGTTTTTT.

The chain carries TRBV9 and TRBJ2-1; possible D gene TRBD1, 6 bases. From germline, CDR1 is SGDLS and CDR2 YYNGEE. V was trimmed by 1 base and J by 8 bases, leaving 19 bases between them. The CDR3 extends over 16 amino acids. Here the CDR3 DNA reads TGTGCCAGCAGCGTATATGGACAGATCCAACGCGATGAGCAGTTCTTC. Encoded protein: CASSVYGQIQRDEQFF.

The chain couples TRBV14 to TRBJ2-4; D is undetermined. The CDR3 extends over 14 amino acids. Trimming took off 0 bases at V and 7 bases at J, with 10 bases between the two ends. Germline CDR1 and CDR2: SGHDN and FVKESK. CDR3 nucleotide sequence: TGTGCCAGCAGCCAAGATCTAATTAACAACATTCAGTACTTC. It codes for CASSQDLINNIQYF.